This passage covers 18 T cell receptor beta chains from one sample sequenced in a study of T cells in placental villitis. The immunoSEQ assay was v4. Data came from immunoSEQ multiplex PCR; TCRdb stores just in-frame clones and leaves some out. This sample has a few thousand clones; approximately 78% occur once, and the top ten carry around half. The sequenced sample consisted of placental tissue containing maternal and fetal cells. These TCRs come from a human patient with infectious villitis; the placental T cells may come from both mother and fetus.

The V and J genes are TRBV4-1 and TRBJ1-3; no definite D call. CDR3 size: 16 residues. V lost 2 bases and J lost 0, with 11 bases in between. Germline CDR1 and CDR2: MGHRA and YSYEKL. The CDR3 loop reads CASSQSTLSSGNTIYF. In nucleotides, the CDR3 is TGCGCCAGCAGCCAATCCACACTGAGCTCTGGAAACACCATATATTTT.

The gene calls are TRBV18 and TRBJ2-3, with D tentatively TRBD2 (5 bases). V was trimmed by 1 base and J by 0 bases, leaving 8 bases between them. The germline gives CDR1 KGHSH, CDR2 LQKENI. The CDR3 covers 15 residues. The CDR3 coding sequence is TGTGCCAGCTCACCACTCCCGGGGAGCACAGATACGCAGTATTTT. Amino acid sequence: CASSPLPGSTDTQYF.

The CDR3 is CASSARQGDGNTEAFF. The CDR3 DNA reads as TGTGCCAGCAGTGCTCGGCAGGGGGATGGGAACACTGAAGCTTTCTTT. The chain couples TRBV2 to TRBJ1-1, with 7 bases lining up with TRBD1. The trim removed 4 bases at V and 1 base at J, leaving 9 bases unmatched. The CDR3 loop spans 16 amino acids. Per germline, CDR1 SNHLY and CDR2 FYNNEI.

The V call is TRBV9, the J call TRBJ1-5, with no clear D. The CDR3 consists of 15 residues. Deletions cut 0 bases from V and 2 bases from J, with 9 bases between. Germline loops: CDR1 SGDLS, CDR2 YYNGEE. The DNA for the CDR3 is TGTGCCAGCAGCGTAGTGGGGTTAGGCAATCAGCCCCAGCATTTT. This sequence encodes CASSVVGLGNQPQHF.

The CDR3 here is CASSLETLPREAFF. The CDR3 DNA reads TGCGCCAGCAGCTTGGAAACCCTCCCCCGGGAAGCTTTCTTT. The V and J genes are TRBV5-1 and TRBJ1-1; D remains ambiguous. Germline V gives CDR1 SGHRS, CDR2 YFSETQ. With 0 bases removed from V and 8 bases from J, the gap between germline ends came to 14 bases. The CDR3 consists of 14 residues.

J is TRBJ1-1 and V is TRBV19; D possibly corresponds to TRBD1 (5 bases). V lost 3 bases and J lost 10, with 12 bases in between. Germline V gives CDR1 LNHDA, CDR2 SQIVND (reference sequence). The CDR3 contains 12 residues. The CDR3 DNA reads TGTGCCAGTAGTATTAGGGGTGGAACAGCTTTCTTT. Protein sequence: CASSIRGGTAFF.

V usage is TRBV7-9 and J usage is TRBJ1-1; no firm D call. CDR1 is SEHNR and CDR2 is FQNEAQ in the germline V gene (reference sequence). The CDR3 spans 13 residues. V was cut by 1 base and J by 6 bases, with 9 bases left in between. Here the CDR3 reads CASSLGPQSEAFF. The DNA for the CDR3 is TGTGCCAGCAGCTTAGGGCCCCAGTCTGAAGCTTTCTTT.

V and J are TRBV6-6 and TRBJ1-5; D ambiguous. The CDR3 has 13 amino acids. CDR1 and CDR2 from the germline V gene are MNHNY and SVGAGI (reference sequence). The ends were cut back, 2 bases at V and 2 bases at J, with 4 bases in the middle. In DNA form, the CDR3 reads TGTGCCAGCAGTTACAGGGGCAATCAGCCCCAGCATTTT. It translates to CASSYRGNQPQHF.

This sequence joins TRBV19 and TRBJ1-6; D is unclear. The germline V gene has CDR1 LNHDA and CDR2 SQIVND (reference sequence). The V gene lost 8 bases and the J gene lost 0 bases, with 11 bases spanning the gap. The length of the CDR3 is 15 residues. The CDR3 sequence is CASADHGSYNSPLHF. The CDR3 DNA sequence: TGTGCCAGTGCAGACCATGGCTCCTATAATTCACCCCTCCACTTT.

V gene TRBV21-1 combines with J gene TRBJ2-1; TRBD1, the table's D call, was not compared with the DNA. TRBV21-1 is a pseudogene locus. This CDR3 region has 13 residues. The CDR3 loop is CASSKDSYNEQFF. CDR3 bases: TGTGCCAGCAGCAAAGACAGCTACAATGAGCAGTTCTTC.

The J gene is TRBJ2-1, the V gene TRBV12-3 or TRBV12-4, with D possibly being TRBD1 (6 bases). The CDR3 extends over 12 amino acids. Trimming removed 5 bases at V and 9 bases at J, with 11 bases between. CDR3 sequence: CASSTGFFEQFF. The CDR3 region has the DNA TGTGCCAGCAGTACAGGGTTTTTTGAGCAGTTCTTC.

The CDR3 spells CAISDSATLRSPYEQYF. CDR3 bases: TGTGCCATCAGTGATTCCGCCACCCTACGAAGCCCCTACGAGCAGTACTTC. The chain joins TRBV10-3 to TRBJ2-7; D unresolved. V was shortened by 3 bases and J by 2 bases, with 20 bases between the two germline ends. Germline CDR1 is ENHRY and CDR2 is SYGVKD. This CDR3 has 17 amino acids.

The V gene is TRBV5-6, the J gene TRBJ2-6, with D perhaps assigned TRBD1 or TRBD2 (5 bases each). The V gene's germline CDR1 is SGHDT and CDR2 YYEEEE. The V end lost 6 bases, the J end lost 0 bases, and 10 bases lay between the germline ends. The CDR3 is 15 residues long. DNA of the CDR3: TGTGCCAGCACCTCGGGGCGCTCTGGGGCCAACGTCCTGACTTTC. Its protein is CASTSGRSGANVLTF.

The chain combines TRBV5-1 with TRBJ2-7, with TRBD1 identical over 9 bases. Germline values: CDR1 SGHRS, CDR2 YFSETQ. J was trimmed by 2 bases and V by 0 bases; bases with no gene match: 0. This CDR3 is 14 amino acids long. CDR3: CASSLGQGAYEQYF. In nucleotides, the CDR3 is TGCGCCAGCAGCTTGGGACAGGGGGCCTACGAGCAGTACTTC.

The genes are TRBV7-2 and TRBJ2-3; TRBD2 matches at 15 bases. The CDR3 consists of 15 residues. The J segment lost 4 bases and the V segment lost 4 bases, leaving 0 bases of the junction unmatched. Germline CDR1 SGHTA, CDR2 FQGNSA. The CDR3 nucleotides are TGTGCCAGCAGCTGGACTAGCGGGGGGGCAGATACGCAGTATTTT. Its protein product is CASSWTSGGADTQYF.

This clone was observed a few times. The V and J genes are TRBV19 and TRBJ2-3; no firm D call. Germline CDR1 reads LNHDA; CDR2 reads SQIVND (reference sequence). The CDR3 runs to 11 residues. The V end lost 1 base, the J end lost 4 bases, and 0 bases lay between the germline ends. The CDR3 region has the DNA TGTGCCAGTAGTATAGCAGATACGCAGTATTTT. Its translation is CASSIADTQYF.

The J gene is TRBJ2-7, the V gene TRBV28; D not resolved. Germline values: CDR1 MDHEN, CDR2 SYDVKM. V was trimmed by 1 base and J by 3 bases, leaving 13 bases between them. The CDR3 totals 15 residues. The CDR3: CASSLYPSPYYEQYF. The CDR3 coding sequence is TGTGCCAGCAGTTTATACCCCAGTCCCTACTACGAGCAGTACTTC.

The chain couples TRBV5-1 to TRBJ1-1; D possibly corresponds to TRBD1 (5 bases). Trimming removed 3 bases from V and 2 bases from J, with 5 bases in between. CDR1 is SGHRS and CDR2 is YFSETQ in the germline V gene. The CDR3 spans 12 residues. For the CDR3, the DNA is TGCGCCAGCAGCTGGGACAACACTGAAGCTTTCTTT. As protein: CASSWDNTEAFF.